This T cell receptor beta chain originates from a study of OX40 agonist ivuxolimab in advanced cancers. The assay was immunoSEQ multiplex PCR, and TCRdb's table has in-frame clones only and misses some. The sample carries over 20,000 clones, around 80% recorded once. Blood sampling took place at baseline, cycle 4 day 1, and cycle 7 day 1. Germline-derived CDR1 and CDR2 are GTSNPN and SVGIG (reference sequence). The CDR3 totals 15 residues. V was trimmed by 0 bases and J by 0 bases, leaving 9 bases between them. The chain is built from TRBV30 and TRBJ1-5; D remains unclear. The TCR was taken from an adult with an advanced solid tumor such as melanoma, head and neck, liver or kidney cancer. Source: CD4+ or CD8+ T cells sorted from blood, taken in a trial of the OX40 agonist ivuxolimab. The CDR3 here is CAWSVGFISNQPQHF. The CDR3 DNA reads as TGTGCCTGGAGTGTAGGCTTTATTAGCAATCAGCCCCAGCATTTT.